This TCR beta chain appears in the sequencing data of a study of T cell responses to AZD1222 COVID-19 vaccine. The CDR3 contains 14 residues. V lost 0 bases, J lost 3 bases, and 8 bases lay in between. The germline V gene encodes CDR1 SEHNR and CDR2 FQNEAQ (reference sequence). For this clone: Antigen unknown.

Findings and limits, study-wide: Baseline serostatus was positive in only six AZD1222 recipients. Scientists sampled the repertoires only once the peak T cell response had passed. Two doses of AZD1222 preceded a rise in Spike-specific TCR breadth and depth.

Measured with immunoSEQ multiplex PCR; TCRdb has only the in-frame clones, and not every one. The sample consists of under 250,000 clones, 93% of them appearing once. The rearrangement joins TRBV7-9 to TRBJ2-5, with D hard to call. The sample here was peripheral blood, taken on day 0 of MenACWY control vaccination. The clonotype comes from an adult in good health. CDR3 amino acids: CASSLAAAKETQYF. CDR3 nucleotide sequence: TGTGCCAGCAGCTTAGCGGCCGCTAAAGAGACCCAGTACTTC.